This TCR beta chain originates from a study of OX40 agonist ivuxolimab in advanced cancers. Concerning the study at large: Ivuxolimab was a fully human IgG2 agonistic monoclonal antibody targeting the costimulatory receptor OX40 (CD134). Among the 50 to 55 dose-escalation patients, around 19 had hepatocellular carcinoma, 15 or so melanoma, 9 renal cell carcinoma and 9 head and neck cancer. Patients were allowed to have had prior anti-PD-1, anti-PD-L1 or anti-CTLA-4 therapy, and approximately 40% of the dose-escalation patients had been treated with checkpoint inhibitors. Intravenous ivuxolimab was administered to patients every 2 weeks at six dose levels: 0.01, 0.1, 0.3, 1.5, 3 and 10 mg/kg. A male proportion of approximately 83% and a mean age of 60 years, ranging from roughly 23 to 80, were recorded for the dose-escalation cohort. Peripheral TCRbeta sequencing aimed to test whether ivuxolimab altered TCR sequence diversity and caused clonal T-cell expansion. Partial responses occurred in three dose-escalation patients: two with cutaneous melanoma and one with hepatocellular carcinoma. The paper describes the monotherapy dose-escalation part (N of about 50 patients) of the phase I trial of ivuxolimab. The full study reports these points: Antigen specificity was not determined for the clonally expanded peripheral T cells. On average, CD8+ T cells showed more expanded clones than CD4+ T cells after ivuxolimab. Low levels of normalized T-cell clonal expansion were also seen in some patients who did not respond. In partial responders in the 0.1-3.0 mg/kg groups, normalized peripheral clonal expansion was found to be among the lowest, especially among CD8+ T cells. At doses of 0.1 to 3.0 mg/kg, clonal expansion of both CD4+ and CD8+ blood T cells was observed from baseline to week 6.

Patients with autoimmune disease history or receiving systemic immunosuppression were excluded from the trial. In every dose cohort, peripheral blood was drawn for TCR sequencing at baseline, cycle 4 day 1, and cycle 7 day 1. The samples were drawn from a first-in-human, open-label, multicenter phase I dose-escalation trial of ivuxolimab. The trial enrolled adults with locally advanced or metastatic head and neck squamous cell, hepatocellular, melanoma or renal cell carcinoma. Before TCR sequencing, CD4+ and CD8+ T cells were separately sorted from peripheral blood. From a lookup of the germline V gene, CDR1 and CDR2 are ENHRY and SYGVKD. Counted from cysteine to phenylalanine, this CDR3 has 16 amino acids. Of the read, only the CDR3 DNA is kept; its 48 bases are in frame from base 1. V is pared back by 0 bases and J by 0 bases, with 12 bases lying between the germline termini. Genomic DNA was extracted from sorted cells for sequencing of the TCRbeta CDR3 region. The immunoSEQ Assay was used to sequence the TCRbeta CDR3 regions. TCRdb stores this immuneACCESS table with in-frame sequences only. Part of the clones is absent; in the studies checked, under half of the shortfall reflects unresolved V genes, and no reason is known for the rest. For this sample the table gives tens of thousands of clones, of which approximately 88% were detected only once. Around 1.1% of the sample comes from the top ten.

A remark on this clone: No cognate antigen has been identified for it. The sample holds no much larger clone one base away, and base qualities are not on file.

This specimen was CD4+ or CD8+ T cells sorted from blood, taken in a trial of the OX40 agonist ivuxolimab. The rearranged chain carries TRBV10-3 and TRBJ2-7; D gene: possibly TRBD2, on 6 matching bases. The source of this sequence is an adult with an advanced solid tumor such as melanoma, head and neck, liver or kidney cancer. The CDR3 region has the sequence CAISESTSRPSYEQYF. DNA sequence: TGTGCCATCAGTGAGTCGACTAGTCGGCCCTCCTACGAGCAGTACTTC.